Described below is a single T cell receptor (beta chain) sequence and its context. Its target is not known. Cultured CD4+ T-cell DNA underwent Oncomine TCR Beta short-read sequencing. From the PCR reads, TCRdb called clonotypes with MiXCR, one entry per CDR3 protein. Among roughly 18,000 distinct CDR3 sequences listed, approximately 49% were seen once. These data come from a study of vaccination and CD4 T cells after COVID-19. As for treatment: roughly 10-day PBMC culture with coronavirus spike peptide pools or control peptides (ViraFEST assay). This CDR3 region has 15 residues. V dropped 1 base and J dropped 3 bases, with 11 bases sitting between them. Germline CDR1 is SGHTA and CDR2 is FQGNSA.

This TCR came from a human donor who had recovered from COVID-19. The V call is TRBV7-2, the J call TRBJ2-3; D gene uncertain. Here the sequenced sample was CD4+ T cells from blood, cultured in vitro, taken before SARS-CoV-2 vaccination. The CDR3 reads CASSLVWSGTDTQYF. The CDR3, as DNA: TGTGCCAGCAGCTTAGTTTGGTCCGGGACAGATACGCAGTATTTT.